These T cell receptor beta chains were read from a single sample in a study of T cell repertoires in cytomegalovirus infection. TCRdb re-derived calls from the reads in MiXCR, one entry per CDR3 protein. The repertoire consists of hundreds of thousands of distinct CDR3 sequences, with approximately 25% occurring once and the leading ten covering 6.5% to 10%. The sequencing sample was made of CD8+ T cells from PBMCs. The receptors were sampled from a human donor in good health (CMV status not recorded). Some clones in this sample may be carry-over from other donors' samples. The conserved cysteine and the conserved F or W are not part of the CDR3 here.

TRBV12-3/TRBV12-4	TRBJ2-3	ASEVAGAGTDTQY
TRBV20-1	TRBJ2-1	SATRVSRGVYNEQF
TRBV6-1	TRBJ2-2	ASSSGPRTGELF
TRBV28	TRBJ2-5	ASSRLADQETQY
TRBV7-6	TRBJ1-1	ASSLDRGLNTEAF
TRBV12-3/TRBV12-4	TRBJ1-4	ASTSGTANEKLF
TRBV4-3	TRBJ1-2	ASSPQGYNYGYT
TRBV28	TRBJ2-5	ASWGLAGRQETQY
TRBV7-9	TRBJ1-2	ASSLDSGGGDYT
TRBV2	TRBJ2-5	ASSENSYYTQETQY
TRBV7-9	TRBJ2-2	ASSWAGNTGELF
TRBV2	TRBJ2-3	ARIAGGSTDTQY
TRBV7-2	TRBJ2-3	ASSTNSAALDTQY
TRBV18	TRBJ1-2	ASSPDRDTYGYT
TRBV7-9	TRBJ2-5	ASSSTSIRQETQY
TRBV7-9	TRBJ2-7	ASLGSPPYEQY
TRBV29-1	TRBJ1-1	SVEDPLPLPRTPEAF
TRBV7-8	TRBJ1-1	ASSLGRVNTEAF
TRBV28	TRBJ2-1	ASSLDSGLGDEQF
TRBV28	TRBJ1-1	ASRPWTNTEAF
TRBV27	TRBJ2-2	ASSLPASGGTGELF
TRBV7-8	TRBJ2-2	ASSYRDPYTGELF
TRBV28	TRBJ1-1	ASTADSYTEAF
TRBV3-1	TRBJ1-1	ASSRNWNTEAF
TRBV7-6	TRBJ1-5	ASSLEGGPQH
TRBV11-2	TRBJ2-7	AVGAVAGASYEQY
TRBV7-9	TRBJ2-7	ASSLVITYEQY
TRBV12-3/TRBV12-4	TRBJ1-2	ASSLAPGTPYGYT
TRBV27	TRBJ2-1	ASSLQGLEQF
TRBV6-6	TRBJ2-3	ASSYGSGGDTQY
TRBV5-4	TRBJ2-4	ASTVPVAKNIQY
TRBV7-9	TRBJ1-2	ASSLAHSDWTKLYGYT
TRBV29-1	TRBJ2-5	SAVAPQATQY
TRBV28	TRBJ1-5	ASSVTISSNQPQH
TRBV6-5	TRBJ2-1	ASSYFGSEQF
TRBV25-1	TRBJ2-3	ASISGTLTDTQY
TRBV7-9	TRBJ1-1	ASSLSPLTDEAF
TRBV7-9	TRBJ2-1	ASSLTHTGTGKDAPYNEQF
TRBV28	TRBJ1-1	ASSPRQGVVTEAF
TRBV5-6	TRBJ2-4	ASSYWGAKNIQY
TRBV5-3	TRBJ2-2	ASSLESNTGELF